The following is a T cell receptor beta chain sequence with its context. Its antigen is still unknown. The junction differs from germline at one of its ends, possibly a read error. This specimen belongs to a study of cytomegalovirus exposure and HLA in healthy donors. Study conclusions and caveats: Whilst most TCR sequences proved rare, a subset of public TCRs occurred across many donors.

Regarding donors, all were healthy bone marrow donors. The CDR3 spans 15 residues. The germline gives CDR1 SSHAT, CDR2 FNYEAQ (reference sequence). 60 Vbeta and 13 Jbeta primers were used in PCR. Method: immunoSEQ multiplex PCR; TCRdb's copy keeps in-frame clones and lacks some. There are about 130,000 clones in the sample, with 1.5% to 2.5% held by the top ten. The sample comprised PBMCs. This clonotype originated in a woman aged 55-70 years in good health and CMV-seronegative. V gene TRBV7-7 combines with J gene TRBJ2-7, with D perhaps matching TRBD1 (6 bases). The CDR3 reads CASSLEAGVSYEQYF. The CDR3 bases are TGTGCTAGCAGCTTAGAGGCAGGGGTCTCCTACGAGCAGTACTTC.